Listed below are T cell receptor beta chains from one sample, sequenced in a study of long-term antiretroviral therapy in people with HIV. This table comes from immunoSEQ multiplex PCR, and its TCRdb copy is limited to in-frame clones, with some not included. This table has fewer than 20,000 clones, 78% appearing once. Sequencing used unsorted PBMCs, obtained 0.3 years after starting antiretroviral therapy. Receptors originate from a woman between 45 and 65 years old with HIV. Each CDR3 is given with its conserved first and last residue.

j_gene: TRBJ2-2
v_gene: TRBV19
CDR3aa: CASRKPGVGELFF

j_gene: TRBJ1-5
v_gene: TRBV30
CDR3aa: CAWSVSISNQPQHF

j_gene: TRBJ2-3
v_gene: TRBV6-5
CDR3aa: CASSYGPPDTQYF

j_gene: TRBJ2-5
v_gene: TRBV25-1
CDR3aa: CASSGLQGAGETQYF

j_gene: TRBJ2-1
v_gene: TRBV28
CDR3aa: CASSPPGTKYNEQFF

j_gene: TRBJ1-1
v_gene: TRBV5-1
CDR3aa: CASSLGARGLGEAFF

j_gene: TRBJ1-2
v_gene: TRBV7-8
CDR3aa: CASSWGEGLVYYGYTF

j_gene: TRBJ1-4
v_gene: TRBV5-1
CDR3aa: CASSLTGGATNEKLFF

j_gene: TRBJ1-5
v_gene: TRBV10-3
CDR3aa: CAISGPTGINQPQHF

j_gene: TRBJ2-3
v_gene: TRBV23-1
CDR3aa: CASSQSPGSTARKGRGCTDTQYF

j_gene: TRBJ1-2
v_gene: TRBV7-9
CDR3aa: CASVNSTLPGGYTF

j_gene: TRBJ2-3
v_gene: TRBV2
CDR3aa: CASRKQGRDTDTQYF

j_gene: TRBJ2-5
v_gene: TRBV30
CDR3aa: CAWRPLAGSRETQYF

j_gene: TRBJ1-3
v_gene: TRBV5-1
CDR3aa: CASSQLSGNTIYF

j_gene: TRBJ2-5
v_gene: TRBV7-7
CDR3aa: CASSLEGSGETQYF

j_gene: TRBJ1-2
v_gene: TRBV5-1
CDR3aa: CASSPGGDYGYTF

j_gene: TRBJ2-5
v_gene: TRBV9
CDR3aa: CASSVDQGGETQYF

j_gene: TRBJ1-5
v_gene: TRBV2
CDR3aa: CASRQDYGQPQHF

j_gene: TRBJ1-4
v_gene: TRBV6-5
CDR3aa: CASRRGVNEKLFF

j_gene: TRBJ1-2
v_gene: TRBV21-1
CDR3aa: CASTGLWGHNYGYTF

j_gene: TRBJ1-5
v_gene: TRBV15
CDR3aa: CATSRQRREGGWVGSNQPQHF

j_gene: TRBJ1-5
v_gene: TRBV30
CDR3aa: CAWSESGTQPQHF